This T cell receptor (beta chain) emerged from a study of T-cell memory formation after mild COVID-19. This clonotype turned up a few times. MiXCR was run by TCRdb on the 5' RACE reads, yielding one entry per CDR3 protein. Found here are about 430,000 distinct CDR3 sequences, more than 15% of them singletons; the top ten hold 20% to 25%. V trimming: 5 bases; J trimming: 5 bases; junction bases outside the gene matches: 5. The CDR3 has 14 amino acids. Germline-derived CDR1 and CDR2 are MNHNS and SASEGT. The chain joins TRBV6-1 to TRBJ2-5; 10 positions agree with TRBD1. The sequenced sample was PBMCs or a T cell subset sorted from them (not recorded which). This sequence was found in a man between 18 and 35 years old who had mild COVID-19 (a few samples of this study predate the infection). Cell type and time point are not known. The CDR3 loop reads CASSKTGGEETQYF. CDR3 DNA sequence: TGTGCCAGCAGTAAGACAGGGGGCGAGGAGACCCAGTACTTC.